The present T cell receptor beta chain was sequenced within a study of monozygotic twins with inflammatory bowel disease. Regarding the study as a whole: Immunosuppressive treatments differing between patients may have added repertoire variability.

Donors each gave around 2.6 ml of blood. CDR3 length equals 15 residues. CDR1 DFQATT and CDR2 SNEGSKA come from the germline V gene (reference sequence). Notes on this clonotype: Its antigen is not known.

Each sample's cDNA came from eight separate reactions. UMIs bearing a 6-nucleotide sample barcode were added through template switching. TCRdb re-called the 5' RACE reads; every CDR3 protein appears as one record, without DNA. The sample table includes 110,000 to 150,000 distinct CDR3 sequences. Input material: blood. This TCR was recovered from a human donor with ulcerative colitis or Crohn's disease, or a healthy co-twin of an affected twin (not recorded which). The gene calls are TRBV20-1 and TRBJ1-5; the D call from TCRdb, TRBD1, cannot be confirmed without DNA. CDR3: CSWGNWDSSNQPQHF.